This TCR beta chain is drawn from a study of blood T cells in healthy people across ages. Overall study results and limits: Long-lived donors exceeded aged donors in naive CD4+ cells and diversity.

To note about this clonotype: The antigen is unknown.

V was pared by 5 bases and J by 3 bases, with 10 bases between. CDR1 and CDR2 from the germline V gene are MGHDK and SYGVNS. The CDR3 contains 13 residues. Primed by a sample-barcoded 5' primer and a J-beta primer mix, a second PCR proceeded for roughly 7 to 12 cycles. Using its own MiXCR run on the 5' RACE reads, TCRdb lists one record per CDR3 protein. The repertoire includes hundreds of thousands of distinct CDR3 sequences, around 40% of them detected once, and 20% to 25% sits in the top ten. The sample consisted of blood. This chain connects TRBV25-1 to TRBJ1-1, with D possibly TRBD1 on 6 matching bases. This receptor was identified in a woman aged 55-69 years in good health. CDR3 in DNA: TGTGCCAGCAGTTCAACAGGGTACACTGAAGCTTTCTTT. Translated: CASSSTGYTEAFF.